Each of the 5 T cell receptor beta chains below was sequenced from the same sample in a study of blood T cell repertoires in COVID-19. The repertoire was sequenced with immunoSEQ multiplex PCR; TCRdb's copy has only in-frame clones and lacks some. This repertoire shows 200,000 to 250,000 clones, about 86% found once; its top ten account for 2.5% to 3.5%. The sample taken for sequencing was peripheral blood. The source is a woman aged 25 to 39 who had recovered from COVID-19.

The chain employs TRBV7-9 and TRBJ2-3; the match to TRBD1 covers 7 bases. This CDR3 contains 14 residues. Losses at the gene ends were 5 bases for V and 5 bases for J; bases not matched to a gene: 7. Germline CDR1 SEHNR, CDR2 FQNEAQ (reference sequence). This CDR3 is CASSMDRKGDTQYF. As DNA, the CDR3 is TGTGCCAGCAGCATGGACAGGAAAGGAGATACGCAGTATTTT.

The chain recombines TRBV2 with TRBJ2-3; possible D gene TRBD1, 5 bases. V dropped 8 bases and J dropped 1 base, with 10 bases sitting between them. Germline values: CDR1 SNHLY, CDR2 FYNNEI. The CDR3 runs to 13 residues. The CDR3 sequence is CASGQTGTDTQYF. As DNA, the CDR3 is TGTGCCAGCGGACAAACGGGCACAGATACGCAGTATTTT.

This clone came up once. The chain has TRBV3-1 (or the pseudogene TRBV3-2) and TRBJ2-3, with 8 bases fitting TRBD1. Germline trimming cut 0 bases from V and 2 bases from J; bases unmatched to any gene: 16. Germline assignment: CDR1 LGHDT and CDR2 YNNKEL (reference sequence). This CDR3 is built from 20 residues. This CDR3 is CASSQDFRTGWDRTTDTQYF. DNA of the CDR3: TGTGCCAGCAGCCAAGATTTCCGGACGGGGTGGGACAGGACCACAGATACGCAGTATTTT.

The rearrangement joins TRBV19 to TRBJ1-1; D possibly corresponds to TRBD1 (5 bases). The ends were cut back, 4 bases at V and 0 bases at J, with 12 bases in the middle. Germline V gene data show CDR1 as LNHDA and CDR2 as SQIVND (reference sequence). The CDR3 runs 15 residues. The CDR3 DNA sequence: TGTGCCAGTAGTACAGACAGATCCATGAACACTGAAGCTTTCTTT. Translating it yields CASSTDRSMNTEAFF.

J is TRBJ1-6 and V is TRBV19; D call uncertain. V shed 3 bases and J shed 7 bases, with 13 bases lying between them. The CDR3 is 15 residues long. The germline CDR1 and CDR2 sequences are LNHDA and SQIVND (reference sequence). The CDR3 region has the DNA TGTGCCAGTAGTATTGGACTCACAAAAAATTCACCCCTCCACTTT. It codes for CASSIGLTKNSPLHF. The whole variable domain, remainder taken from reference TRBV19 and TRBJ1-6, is DGGITQSPKYLFRKEGQNVTLSCEQNLNHDAMYWYRQDPGQGLRLIYYSQIVNDFQKGDIAEGYSVSREKKESFPLTVTSAQKNPTAFYLCASSIGLTKNSPLHFGNGTRLTVT.